This entry lists 19 T cell receptor beta chains sequenced from one sample in a study of immune characterization of retroperitoneal liposarcoma. TCRdb used MiXCR to reprocess the PCR reads, holding one entry per CDR3 protein. The table lists several thousand distinct CDR3 sequences, more than 35% of them singletons, with 10% in the top ten. The source material was tumor tissue. The receptor set was obtained from a male donor with retroperitoneal liposarcoma.

The V and J genes are TRBV6-8 and TRBJ1-1; possible D gene TRBD1, 5 bases. The CDR3 is 15 amino acids. CDR1 and CDR2 (germline): MNHGY, SAAAGT. Trimming cost V 0 bases and J 1 base, with 9 bases left between them. CDR3 sequence (DNA): TGTGCCAGCAGTTACTCGGGGCACACGAACACTGAAGCTTTCTTT. This codes for CASSYSGHTNTEAFF.

This clonotype qualifies as large. The chain uses TRBV7-2 and TRBJ2-1; 7 nucleotides align to TRBD2. Gene TRBJ2-7 matches the end of the DNA better, so the J call may be wrong. Germline-derived CDR1 and CDR2 are SGHTA and FQGNSA. This CDR3 has 14 residues. The CDR3 protein is CASSRRGSSYEQYF. In DNA, the CDR3 is TGTGCCAGCAGCAGACGCGGGAGTTCCTACGAGCAGTACTTC.

This chain links TRBV6-1 with TRBJ2-1; D unresolved. Germline CDR1 reads MNHNS; CDR2 reads SASEGT. The CDR3 consists of 13 residues. Trimming took 5 bases from V and 13 from J, leaving 18 bases between them. The CDR3 DNA follows: TGTGCCAGCAGTTATAGGAACCAAGAGACCCAGTTCTTC. Amino acids: CASSYRNQETQFF.

This clonotype is categorized as large. This rearrangement joins TRBV6-1 to TRBJ2-3, with 8 bases identical to TRBD1. After removal of 1 base from V and 4 bases from J, the junction contained 4 bases not matched to a gene. Germline V gene sequence: CDR1 MNHNS, CDR2 SASEGT. The CDR3 is 15 amino acids. DNA of the CDR3: TGTGCCAGCAGTGAAGAGCCAGGGGGCGCAGATACGCAGTATTTT. It encodes CASSEEPGGADTQYF.

The rearrangement joins TRBV12-3 or TRBV12-4 to TRBJ2-3, with 7 bases identical to TRBD1. V shed 3 bases and J 4 bases; nucleotides not matched to a gene: 4. This CDR3 is 14 amino acids long. Written as DNA, the CDR3 is TGTGCCAGCAGTTTCGGTCAGGGGGCAGATACGCAGTATTTT. It specifies CASSFGQGADTQYF.

Only a few counts were recorded for this clonotype. This chain joins TRBV6-5 and TRBJ1-2; D is ambiguous. Per the germline V gene, CDR1 is MNHEY and CDR2 is SVGAGI. Deletions cut 0 bases from V and 3 bases from J, with 14 bases between. This CDR3 is built from 16 residues. In DNA form, the CDR3 reads TGTGCCAGCAGTTACTCGATCAGAAGTGGGTACTATGGCTACACCTTC. Its protein product is CASSYSIRSGYYGYTF.

This clonotype was observed a handful of times. This rearrangement joins TRBV12-3 or TRBV12-4 to TRBJ2-5; TRBD2 might be the D (7 bases). CDR3 length: 13 residues. V was shortened by 5 bases and J by 7 bases, with 14 bases between the two germline ends. The CDR3 bases are TGTGCCAGCAGTCGTGCAAGGGGGGGGACCCAGTACTTC. This gives the protein CASSRARGGTQYF.

This clonotype has ten or more counts. The genes are TRBV6-1 and TRBJ1-5, with D uncertain. Germline V gene sequence: CDR1 MNHNS, CDR2 SASEGT. The germline V and J ends were trimmed by 2 bases and 4 bases, with 6 bases remaining between them. The CDR3 length is 13 residues. The CDR3 DNA reads as TGTGCCAGCAGTGAACGAGGGAATCAGCCCCAGCATTTT. The encoded protein is CASSERGNQPQHF.

The genes are TRBV12-3 or TRBV12-4 and TRBJ2-5; D perhaps matches TRBD2 (5 bases). Between the trimmed V and J ends, which lost 2 bases and 2 bases, there was a span of 9 bases. This CDR3 contains 14 residues. CDR3 DNA: TGTGCCAGCAGTTTAAGGAGGATTCAAGAGACCCAGTACTTC. Amino acids: CASSLRRIQETQYF.

The chain uses TRBV27 and TRBJ2-1, with D unresolved. Germline CDR1 and CDR2: MNHEY and SMNVEV (reference sequence). V lost 6 bases and J lost 10, with 13 bases in between. There are 12 residues in the CDR3. The CDR3 region has the DNA TGTGCCAGCAGAAACAATCAGTTAGAGCAGTTCTTC. As protein: CASRNNQLEQFF.

By its share, this clonotype is large (0.1 to 1%). Compared with germline, one end of the junction differs, possibly owing to a read error. As DNA, the CDR3 is TGTGCTAGCAGCCCGGCAGGGAGGAGTGGAGAGACCCAGTACTTC. Amino acids: CASSPAGRSGETQYF. This chain links TRBV7-7 with TRBJ2-5, with a possible D match to TRBD2 (6 bases). The V gene's germline CDR1 is SSHAT and CDR2 FNYEAQ (reference sequence). This CDR3 comprises 15 residues.

This clonotype turned up a few times. J is TRBJ2-7 and V is TRBV12-3 or TRBV12-4, with D perhaps TRBD1 (6 bases). This CDR3 is built from 15 residues. V gave up 5 bases and J gave up 0 bases, with 14 bases separating them. The CDR3 is CASSLPTGSSYEQYF. CDR3 DNA sequence: TGTGCCAGCAGTCTCCCGACAGGAAGCTCCTACGAGCAGTACTTC.

This clonotype was detected only a few times. V usage is TRBV6-1 and J usage is TRBJ2-1; D unresolved. V was clipped by 5 bases and J by 8 bases, with 10 bases between them. The CDR3 extends over 12 amino acids. Germline V gene data show CDR1 as MNHNS and CDR2 as SASEGT. CDR3 DNA: TGTGCCAGCAGTTACGAAGGAGATGAGCAGTTCTTC. Amino acids: CASSYEGDEQFF.

This clonotype has a handful of counts. The genes are TRBV27 and TRBJ2-1, with 12 bases aligning to TRBD2. V was pared by 5 bases and J by 0 bases, with 11 bases of the junction left unmatched. The CDR3 covers 19 residues. In germline, CDR1 is MNHEY, CDR2 SMNVEV (reference sequence). The CDR3 protein is CASSAPGLAGLSSYNEQFF. Written as DNA, the CDR3 is TGTGCCAGCAGTGCACCGGGACTAGCGGGTCTAAGCTCCTACAATGAGCAGTTCTTC.

The sample holds a few counts of this clonotype. In nucleotides, the CDR3 is TGTGCCAGTTCTACAGAGTATAGCAATCAGCCCCAGCATTTT. It yields the protein CASSTEYSNQPQHF. The V and J genes are TRBV6-1 and TRBJ1-5; D is undetermined. Germline V CDR1 and CDR2: MNHNS, SASEGT. CDR3 length: 14 amino acids. V lost 9 bases and J 0 bases, leaving 12 bases between the germline ends.

In regard to this clonotype: A junction boundary mismatches the germline segment, possibly from a read error. This chain uses TRBV12-5 with TRBJ2-1, with 7 positions matching TRBD2. This CDR3 has 13 residues. Germline CDR1 is LGHNT and CDR2 is FRNRAP. The CDR3 nucleotides read TGTGCTAGTGGTTCCTCCGGGGGAGGGCACCTTACCTTC. Translating gives CASGSSGGGHLTF. The full variable domain, rest sourced from reference TRBV12-5 and TRBJ2-1, is DARVTQTPRHKVTEMGQEVTMRCQPILGHNTVFWYRQTMMQGLELLAYFRNRAPLDDSGMPKDRFSAEMPDATLATLKIQPSEPRDSAVYFCASGSSGGGHLTFGPGTRLTVL.

This clonotype occurred a few times. The J gene is TRBJ2-7, the V gene TRBV12-3 or TRBV12-4, with a tentative D call TRBD1 (7 bases). V was clipped by 5 bases and J by 1 base, with 15 bases between them. The CDR3 has 15 amino acids. The CDR3: CASSPGRGVSYEQYF. The DNA of the CDR3 is TGTGCCAGCAGTCCCGGCAGGGGGGTATCCTACGAGCAGTACTTC.

This clonotype was seen more than once but under ten times. This chain uses TRBV10-1 with TRBJ2-5; D may correspond to TRBD1 or TRBD2 (5 bases each). The end of the DNA aligns better with TRBJ2-7, so the J call may be wrong. In germline, CDR1 is WNHNN, CDR2 SYGVQD (reference sequence). The CDR3 length is 14 residues. The CDR3 nucleotides read TGCGCCAGCAGTCCCCGGGACCGACCCTACGAGCAGTACTTC. This gives the protein CASSPRDRPYEQYF.

In this sample, this clonotype turned up a few times. Here the CDR3 reads CASSTGLAGPDTQYF. The DNA of the CDR3 is TGTGCCAGCAGCACCGGACTAGCGGGACCAGATACGCAGTATTTT. The chain couples TRBV7-9 to TRBJ2-3; TRBD2 aligns across 12 bases. V was clipped by 5 bases and J by 4 bases; unmatched bases: 4. The CDR3 sequence is 15 residues long. The V gene's germline CDR1 is SEHNR and CDR2 FQNEAQ (reference sequence).